This passage covers 29 T cell receptor beta chains from one sample sequenced in a study of blood T cell repertoires in COVID-19. The data were produced by immunoSEQ multiplex PCR, yet TCRdb's version contains in-frame clones alone and is incomplete. Of 69,000 or so clones in the sample, nearly 90% were seen once. The sequencing sample was made of peripheral blood. The receptors derive from a man aged 50-59 years with acute or convalescent COVID-19.

The sample holds one count of this clone. The chain links TRBV19 to TRBJ1-6; 9 nucleotides line up with TRBD1. CDR1 LNHDA and CDR2 SQIVND come from the germline V gene (reference sequence). V lost 5 bases, J lost 8 bases, and 7 bases stayed unmatched. The CDR3 runs to 15 residues. This CDR3 is CASSSRTGVDSPLHF. The CDR3 bases are TGTGCCAGTAGTTCCAGGACAGGGGTTGATTCACCCCTCCACTTT. The full variable domain, with the rest looked up from reference TRBV19 and TRBJ1-6, is DGGITQSPKYLFRKEGQNVTLSCEQNLNHDAMYWYRQDPGQGLRLIYYSQIVNDFQKGDIAEGYSVSREKKESFPLTVTSAQKNPTAFYLCASSSRTGVDSPLHFGNGTRLTVT.

This chain links TRBV4-1 with TRBJ2-1; 15 positions agree with TRBD2. The V and J ends lost 4 bases and 2 bases, in that order; junction bases with no gene match: 6. CDR1 is MGHRA and CDR2 is YSYEKL in the germline V gene. This CDR3 contains 18 residues. The CDR3 DNA is TGCGCCAGCAGCCCCTGGACTAGCGGGAGGGCGACCTACAATGAGCAGTTCTTC. It is translated as CASSPWTSGRATYNEQFF.

The rearrangement links TRBV7-6 to TRBJ2-5; 12 nucleotides line up with TRBD1. The CDR3 loop spans 15 amino acids. Unmatched junction bases numbered 2, after V lost 1 base and J lost 5 bases. Germline assignment: CDR1 SGHVS and CDR2 FNYEAQ. The CDR3 nucleotides are TGTGCCAGCAGCTTAGGGGGACAGGGGGCTGAGACCCAGTACTTC. Translated: CASSLGGQGAETQYF. Full variable domain (rest looked up from reference TRBV7-6 and TRBJ2-5): GAGVSQSPRYKVTKRGQDVALRCDPISGHVSLYWYRQALGQGPEFLTYFNYEAQQDKSGLPNDRFSAERPEGSISTLTIQRTEQRDSAMYRCASSLGGQGAETQYFGPGTRLLVL.

The chain has TRBV9 and TRBJ2-2; TRBD1 aligns across 8 bases. CDR1 is SGDLS and CDR2 is YYNGEE in the germline V gene. This CDR3 has 15 residues. The V gene end was trimmed by 3 bases and the J gene end by 6 bases; junction bases not matched to a gene: 7. The DNA for the CDR3 is TGTGCCAGCAGCGCCGACAGGGGCTTGGCCGGGGAGCTGTTTTTT. It codes for CASSADRGLAGELFF.

The chain combines TRBV3-1 (or the pseudogene TRBV3-2) with TRBJ2-7, with 13 positions matching TRBD2. V was pared by 4 bases and J by 7 bases, with 7 bases of the junction left unmatched. The CDR3 extends over 15 amino acids. Germline assignment: CDR1 LGHDT and CDR2 YNNKEL (reference sequence). Here the CDR3 reads CASSPRTSGRDEQYF. The CDR3 region has the DNA TGTGCCAGCAGCCCGAGGACTAGCGGGAGAGATGAGCAGTACTTC.

The chain employs TRBV24-1 and TRBJ2-2, with 7 bases identical to TRBD1. Germline CDR1 KGHDR, CDR2 SFDVKD. The CDR3 runs to 14 residues. Trimming took 9 bases from V and 0 from J; bases not matched to a gene: 3. The CDR3 is CATSTGTNTGELFF. The CDR3 DNA is TGTGCCACCTCGACAGGGACGAACACCGGGGAGCTGTTTTTT.

The V and J genes are TRBV30 and TRBJ2-3; D is possibly TRBD2 (6 bases). Germline-derived CDR1 and CDR2 are GTSNPN and SVGIG (reference sequence). V lost 2 bases and J 5 bases, leaving 14 bases between the germline ends. CDR3 length: 14 residues. The CDR3 sequence: CAWSIGLIGDTQYF. The DNA for the CDR3 is TGTGCCTGGAGTATAGGACTAATAGGAGATACGCAGTATTTT.

The gene calls are TRBV19 and TRBJ1-3; no firm D call. The CDR3 spans 11 residues. Germline loops: CDR1 LNHDA, CDR2 SQIVND (reference sequence). The V end lost 7 bases, the J end lost 11 bases, and 12 bases lay between the germline ends. CDR3 sequence: CASILGRAIYF. The DNA for the CDR3 is TGTGCCAGTATCCTCGGGAGAGCCATATATTTT.

The chain carries TRBV19 and TRBJ1-2, with 7 bases that match TRBD1. The germline CDR1 and CDR2 sequences are LNHDA and SQIVND (reference sequence). This CDR3 comprises 16 residues. V lost 8 bases and J lost 2; bases outside the gene matches: 14. The DNA of the CDR3 is TGTGCCAGTTTCTCAAATAGTGACAGGGAAAACTATGGCTACACCTTC. Its translation is CASFSNSDRENYGYTF.

The chain has TRBV14 and TRBJ2-5; tentatively, D is TRBD2 (5 bases). V lost 4 bases to trimming and J lost 7 bases, with 16 bases between them. This CDR3 is built from 14 residues. Germline values: CDR1 SGHDN, CDR2 FVKESK. CDR3 coding DNA: TGTGCCAGCAGCCCCTCAACCGGAAGCGGGACCCAGTACTTC. As protein: CASSPSTGSGTQYF.

This chain joins TRBV9 and TRBJ1-4; D unclear. The CDR3 loop spans 18 amino acids. V was pared by 0 bases and J by 2 bases, with 17 bases between. The germline V gene has CDR1 SGDLS and CDR2 YYNGEE. Written as DNA, the CDR3 is TGTGCCAGCAGCGTAGATATCGGAGGAGGGTGGACTAATGAAAAACTGTTTTTT. Translated, it gives CASSVDIGGGWTNEKLFF.

The V and J genes are TRBV27 and TRBJ1-1; D unclear. V shed 3 bases and J shed 8 bases, with 7 bases lying between them. Germline-derived CDR1 and CDR2 are MNHEY and SMNVEV (reference sequence). The CDR3 length is 11 residues. The CDR3 nucleotides are TGTGCCAGCAGTTTCGGTTCCGAAGCTTTCTTT. Its translation: CASSFGSEAFF.

The rearrangement uses TRBV30 and TRBJ1-4; D not certain. V was shortened by 0 bases and J by 8 bases, with 10 bases between the two germline ends. This CDR3 spans 13 amino acids. Per germline, CDR1 GTSNPN and CDR2 SVGIG (reference sequence). CDR3 sequence: CAWSVLAGEKLFF. DNA for the CDR3: TGTGCCTGGAGTGTACTCGCGGGAGAAAAACTGTTTTTT.

The chain joins TRBV11-2 to TRBJ1-4, with D tentatively TRBD1 (6 bases). Germline V lookup: CDR1 SGHAT, CDR2 FQNNGV. There are 13 residues in the CDR3. Trimming removed 7 bases at V and 8 bases at J, with 14 bases between. CDR3 DNA sequence: TGTGCCAGCACCAACAGGGCGGAGGAAAAACTGTTTTTT. Its protein product is CASTNRAEEKLFF.

In its sample, this clone was seen a few times. The chain carries TRBV18 and TRBJ1-1, with 8 positions matching TRBD1. CDR1 and CDR2 from the germline V gene are KGHSH and LQKENI. This CDR3 is 15 amino acids long. V shed 3 bases and J 4 bases; nucleotides not matched to a gene: 7. The CDR3 coding sequence is TGTGCCAGCTCACCGAAGACAGGGGTCGGCACTGAAGCTTTCTTT. This gives the protein CASSPKTGVGTEAFF.

The gene calls are TRBV6-5 and TRBJ2-7; no firm D call. The V end was cut by 6 bases, the J end by 6 bases, with 9 bases between. This CDR3 spans 11 amino acids. Germline loops: CDR1 MNHEY, CDR2 SVGAGI. The chain's CDR3 is CASRVSREQYF. The CDR3 DNA reads as TGTGCCAGCAGGGTTAGTCGCGAGCAGTACTTC.

The chain employs TRBV6-5 and TRBJ2-5; D is ambiguous. V was trimmed by 2 bases and J by 5 bases, leaving 3 bases between them. Germline V lookup: CDR1 MNHEY, CDR2 SVGAGI. This CDR3 region has 11 residues. Here the CDR3 reads CASSYGETQYF. In DNA form, the CDR3 reads TGTGCCAGCAGTTACGGCGAGACCCAGTACTTC.

The chain uses TRBV12-3 or TRBV12-4 and TRBJ2-1; a weak D match, TRBD2 (5 bases). Deletions cut 5 bases from V and 7 bases from J, with 9 bases between. There are 12 residues in the CDR3. The CDR3 reads CASSLKRNEQFF. The CDR3 DNA follows: TGTGCCAGCAGTCTTAAGCGGAATGAGCAGTTCTTC.

The chain carries TRBV5-5 and TRBJ1-1, with D unresolved. Trimming cost V 4 bases and J 4 bases, with 26 bases left between them. The CDR3 has 18 amino acids. The germline V gene encodes CDR1 SGHKS and CDR2 YYEKEE (reference sequence). The CDR3 sequence: CASSPRGVPGGKTTEAFF. Here the CDR3 DNA reads TGTGCCAGCAGCCCCCGTGGGGTTCCCGGAGGAAAGACCACTGAAGCTTTCTTT.

This sequence joins TRBV19 and TRBJ2-1; 7 bases match TRBD2. The germline gives CDR1 LNHDA, CDR2 SQIVND (reference sequence). Trimming cost V 5 bases and J 7 bases; bases outside gene matches: 11. The CDR3 has 15 residues. The CDR3 coding sequence is TGTGCCAGTAGTTCTCAAGCGGGACTGGGTAATGAGCAGTTCTTC. As protein: CASSSQAGLGNEQFF.

The rearrangement links TRBV18 to TRBJ2-1; 9 nucleotides line up with TRBD2. This CDR3 spans 16 amino acids. The V segment lost 4 bases and the J segment 7 bases; nucleotides outside the gene matches: 11. Germline V CDR1 and CDR2: KGHSH, LQKENI. The DNA for the CDR3 is TGTGCCAGCTCACAGATGACTAGCGGTTTGGCAAATGAGCAGTTCTTC. Residues: CASSQMTSGLANEQFF.

J is TRBJ2-7 and V is TRBV19; tentatively, D is TRBD2 (5 bases). Germline V CDR1 and CDR2: LNHDA, SQIVND (reference sequence). This CDR3 contains 15 residues. The ends were cut back, 7 bases at V and 4 bases at J, with 20 bases in the middle. The CDR3 loop is CASKSVTGNFYEQYF. Written as DNA, the CDR3 is TGTGCCAGTAAGTCCGTCACGGGAAATTTTTACGAGCAGTACTTC.

The CDR3 reads CSASRGLAGLDTQYF. DNA for the CDR3: TGCAGTGCTAGTCGAGGACTAGCGGGATTAGATACGCAGTATTTT. This chain joins TRBV20-1 and TRBJ2-3, with 12 bases that match TRBD2. The CDR3 is 15 amino acids. Trimming cost V 3 bases and J 5 bases; bases outside gene matches: 6. Germline V gives CDR1 DFQATT, CDR2 SNEGSKA (reference sequence).

This clone was seen only once. The chain has TRBV14 and TRBJ1-1, with TRBD1 identical over 8 bases. Germline V lookup: CDR1 SGHDN, CDR2 FVKESK. V trimming: 6 bases; J trimming: 1 base; junction bases outside the gene matches: 1. The CDR3 has 13 residues. CDR3 sequence reads: CASRGTGNTEAFF. CDR3 nucleotides: TGTGCCAGCAGAGGGACAGGGAACACTGAAGCTTTCTTT.

This CDR3 reads CASSSSLAGVYEQYF. CDR3 nucleotide sequence: TGTGCCAGCAGTTCATCACTAGCGGGGGTCTACGAGCAGTACTTC. The V gene is TRBV27, the J gene TRBJ2-7, with 11 bases lining up with TRBD2. The CDR3 loop spans 15 amino acids. Germline trimming cut 4 bases from V and 3 bases from J; bases unmatched to any gene: 5. Germline V gene sequence: CDR1 MNHEY, CDR2 SMNVEV (reference sequence).

This sequence joins TRBV21-1 and TRBJ2-5; TRBD2, the table's D call, was not compared with the DNA. TRBV21-1 is an annotated pseudogene. The CDR3 loop spans 19 amino acids. The CDR3 region has the DNA TGTGCCAGCAGCAAATACCTAAAGACTAGCGGCATACCTCAAGAGACCCAGTACTTC. Amino acid sequence: CASSKYLKTSGIPQETQYF.

This clone occurred many times. The chain uses TRBV14 and TRBJ2-2, with D perhaps TRBD2 (7 bases). Trimming took 8 bases from V and 3 from J, leaving 13 bases between them. Germline V gene data show CDR1 as SGHDN and CDR2 as FVKESK. This CDR3 comprises 14 residues. CDR3 sequence reads: CASSRGAYTGELFF. The CDR3 region has the DNA TGTGCCAGCTCCCGGGGGGCATACACCGGGGAGCTGTTTTTT.

This chain uses TRBV11-2 with TRBJ2-3; perhaps TRBD1 as D (6 bases). Deletions cut 7 bases from V and 2 bases from J, with 19 bases between. CDR1 is SGHAT, CDR2 FQNNGV, per germline. The length of the CDR3 is 16 residues. The CDR3 sequence is CASTRQRDIDTDTQYF. The CDR3 region has the DNA TGTGCCAGCACCAGACAACGGGACATAGACACAGATACGCAGTATTTT.

This rearrangement joins TRBV9 to TRBJ1-5; 10 positions match TRBD1. CDR1 and CDR2 (germline): SGDLS, YYNGEE. The CDR3 totals 13 residues. V lost 7 bases, J lost 11 bases, and 9 bases stayed unmatched. CDR3 amino acids: CASGRGGTGAQHF. The CDR3 DNA reads as TGTGCCAGCGGACGTGGCGGGACAGGGGCCCAGCATTTT.